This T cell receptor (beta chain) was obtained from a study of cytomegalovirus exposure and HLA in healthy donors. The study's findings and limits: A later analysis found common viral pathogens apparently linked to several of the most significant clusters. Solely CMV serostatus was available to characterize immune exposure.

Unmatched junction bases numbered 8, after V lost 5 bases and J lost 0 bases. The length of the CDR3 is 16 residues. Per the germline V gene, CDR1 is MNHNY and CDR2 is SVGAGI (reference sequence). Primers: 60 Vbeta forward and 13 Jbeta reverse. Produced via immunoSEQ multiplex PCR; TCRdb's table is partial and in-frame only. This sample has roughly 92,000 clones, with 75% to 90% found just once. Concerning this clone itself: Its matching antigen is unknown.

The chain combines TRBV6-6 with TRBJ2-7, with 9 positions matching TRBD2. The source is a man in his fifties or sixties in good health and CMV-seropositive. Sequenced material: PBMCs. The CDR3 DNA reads TGTGCCAGCAGTACGCCGCTTAGCGGGAGCTCCTACGAGCAGTACTTC. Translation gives CASSTPLSGSSYEQYF.